At least ten counts were recorded for the clone carrying this TCR beta chain. The antigen is unknown. It was genomic DNA that served as the template for profiling TCR beta VDJ and CDR3. TCRdb reprocessed the reads via MiXCR and lists one record per CDR3 protein. The table has around 430,000 distinct CDR3 sequences, over 25% seen once. The data originate from a study of CD8+CD57+ T cells in acquired aplastic anemia. Study at large: Mean yield of DNA from sorted CD4+ and CD8+ cells was 3 to 3.5 ug. Findings and limits, study-wide: The number of CD8+ CDR3 sequences shared by patients and controls was approximately 31.

Patients chosen for sequencing had shown CD8+CD57+ cell expansion by flow cytometry. All participating patients were living with severe acquired aplastic anemia. Looked up from germline, CDR1 is LNHDA and CDR2 is SQIVND (reference sequence). V lost 6 bases and J lost 1, with 12 bases in between. The CDR3 contains 14 residues. This sequence was found in a human donor with aplastic anemia. The V and J genes are TRBV19 and TRBJ1-1, with D hard to call. Sequencing was done on a sample of sorted CD4+, CD8+, or CD8+CD57+ T cells (not recorded which) from PBMCs. CDR3 residues: CASSKDGQNTEAFF. In nucleotides, the CDR3 is TGTGCCAGTAGCAAGGACGGTCAGAACACTGAAGCTTTCTTT.